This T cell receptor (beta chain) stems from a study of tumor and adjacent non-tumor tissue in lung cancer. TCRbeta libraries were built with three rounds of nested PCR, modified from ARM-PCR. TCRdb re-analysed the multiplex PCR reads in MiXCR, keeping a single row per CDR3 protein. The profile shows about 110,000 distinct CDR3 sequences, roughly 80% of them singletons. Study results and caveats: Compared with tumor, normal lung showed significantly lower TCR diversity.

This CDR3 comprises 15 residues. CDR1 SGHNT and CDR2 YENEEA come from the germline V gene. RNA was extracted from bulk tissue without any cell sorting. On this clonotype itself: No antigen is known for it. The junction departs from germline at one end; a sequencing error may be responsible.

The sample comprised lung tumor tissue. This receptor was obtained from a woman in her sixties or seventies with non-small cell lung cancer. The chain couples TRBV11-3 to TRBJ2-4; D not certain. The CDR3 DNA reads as TGTGCCAGCATCTTAGTCGGATTAGTCAAAAACATTCAGTACTTC. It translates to CASILVGLVKNIQYF.